The 24 T cell receptor beta chains presented below share a single source sample, sequenced in a study of cytomegalovirus exposure and HLA in healthy donors. The PCR made use of 60 Vbeta and 13 Jbeta primers. Only in-frame clones appear in the TCRdb table, and some are missing; sequencing was by immunoSEQ multiplex PCR. Altogether approximately 73,000 clones are present, 65% to 80% being singletons, with the ten largest covering roughly 12%. Material for sequencing was PBMCs. The origin of the receptors is a man aged 65 to 79 in good health and CMV-seronegative.

V and J are TRBV7-9 and TRBJ1-2, with D possibly TRBD1 on 6 matching bases. V was trimmed by 0 bases and J by 5 bases, leaving 13 bases between them. This CDR3 contains 15 residues. CDR1 SEHNR and CDR2 FQNEAQ come from the germline V gene (reference sequence). The CDR3 protein is CASSLAEGGRYGYTF. The CDR3 DNA follows: TGTGCCAGCAGCTTAGCGGAGGGGGGGAGGTATGGCTACACCTTC. The complete variable domain, with remaining parts taken from reference TRBV7-9 and TRBJ1-2, reads DTGVSQNPRHKITKRGQNVTFRCDPISEHNRLYWYRQTLGQGPEFLTYFQNEAQLEKSRLLSDRFSAERPKGSFSTLEIQRTEQGDSAMYLCASSLAEGGRYGYTFGSGTRLTVV.

The chain recombines TRBV19 with TRBJ2-6; 8 bases fit TRBD1. CDR3 length: 19 residues. After removal of 5 bases from V and 0 bases from J, the junction contained 12 bases not matched to a gene. CDR1 and CDR2 (germline): LNHDA, SQIVND (reference sequence). The CDR3 DNA is TGTGCCAGTAGTGAGGGACAGGTCCTCCGTGGCTCTGGGGCCAACGTCCTGACTTTC. Amino acids: CASSEGQVLRGSGANVLTF.

V and J are TRBV6-6 and TRBJ2-3; the match to TRBD2 covers 8 bases. This CDR3 has 16 residues. Germline V gives CDR1 MNHNY, CDR2 SVGAGI (reference sequence). With V trimmed by 6 bases and J by 5 bases, 13 bases remained unmatched. DNA for the CDR3: TGTGCCAGCAGCTCCTCCCAGCGGGGGCCGGTAGATACGCAGTATTTT. Amino acids: CASSSSQRGPVDTQYF.

This chain joins TRBV5-1 and TRBJ1-5, with 7 nucleotides matching TRBD1. The CDR3 totals 14 residues. Germline CDR1 and CDR2: SGHRS and YFSETQ. J gave up 7 bases and V 0 bases, and 4 bases lay outside the gene matches. The CDR3 is CASSLVGGEQPQHF. Written as DNA, the CDR3 is TGCGCCAGCAGCTTGGTAGGGGGCGAACAGCCCCAGCATTTT.

The rearrangement uses TRBV7-2 and TRBJ1-5; D remains unclear. V was cut by 0 bases and J by 3 bases, with 3 bases left in between. The germline V gene encodes CDR1 SGHTA and CDR2 FQGNSA. The CDR3 is made up of 13 amino acids. The CDR3 DNA is TGTGCCAGCAGCTTAGCTAACAATCAGCCCCAGCATTTT. Protein product: CASSLANNQPQHF.

The chain couples TRBV15 to TRBJ2-5; no definite D call. The CDR3 has 15 amino acids. V shed 0 bases and J shed 5 bases, with 13 bases lying between them. CDR1 LNHNV and CDR2 YYDKDF come from the germline V gene (reference sequence). DNA of the CDR3: TGTGCCACCAGCAGAGATGTGGGCCCTGTGGAGACCCAGTACTTC. The encoded protein is CATSRDVGPVETQYF.

This clone was counted a few times. The V gene is TRBV4-3, the J gene TRBJ1-4, with unresolved D. The CDR3 runs 16 residues. The germline V gene has CDR1 LGHNA and CDR2 YSLEER. Between the trimmed V and J ends, which lost 4 bases and 8 bases, there was a span of 20 bases. The CDR3 DNA sequence: TGCGCCAGCAGCCCATTTTTAGCTGGGTCCGGGGAAAAACTGTTTTTT. This encodes CASSPFLAGSGEKLFF.

The rearrangement joins TRBV7-9 to TRBJ2-1, with D maybe TRBD2 (7 bases). This CDR3 comprises 16 residues. Trimming took off 5 bases at V and 7 bases at J, with 21 bases between the two ends. From germline, CDR1 is SEHNR and CDR2 FQNEAQ (reference sequence). The CDR3 is CASSHGGARGLNEQFF. CDR3 DNA: TGTGCCAGCAGCCATGGTGGGGCGCGGGGGCTAAATGAGCAGTTCTTC.

The gene calls are TRBV19 and TRBJ1-1, with 10 bases identical to TRBD1. There are 16 residues in the CDR3. V trimming: 3 bases; J trimming: 4 bases; junction bases outside the gene matches: 8. CDR1 is LNHDA and CDR2 is SQIVND in the germline V gene (reference sequence). The CDR3 is CASSMRTGGVGTEAFF. The CDR3, as DNA: TGTGCCAGTAGTATGAGGACAGGGGGAGTAGGCACTGAAGCTTTCTTT.

The chain combines TRBV5-4 with TRBJ2-6; D is unclear. The CDR3 consists of 14 residues. Germline V gene lookup returns CDR1 SGHNT and CDR2 YYREEE (reference sequence). Trimming left V 5 bases short and J 4 bases short, with 10 bases between. This CDR3 reads CASSPMSGANVLTF. The CDR3 DNA reads TGTGCCAGCAGTCCGATGAGCGGGGCCAACGTCCTGACTTTC.

For the CDR3, the DNA is TGTGCCAGCTCACCACCACTAGCTTCCTACGAGCAGTACTTC. It is translated as CASSPPLASYEQYF. V usage is TRBV18 and J usage is TRBJ2-7; possibly TRBD2 for D (6 bases). Between the trimmed V and J ends, which lost 0 bases and 1 base, there was a span of 7 bases. This CDR3 spans 14 amino acids. The V gene's germline CDR1 is KGHSH and CDR2 LQKENI.

The CDR3 spells CASSVSQGTYEQYF. The CDR3 region has the DNA TGTGCCAGCTCTGTGTCCCAGGGAACCTACGAGCAGTACTTC. This rearrangement joins TRBV18 to TRBJ2-5; tentative D call: TRBD1 (5 bases). The J call may be faulty, since TRBJ2-7 better matches the DNA end. Germline CDR1 and CDR2: KGHSH and LQKENI. There are 14 residues in the CDR3.

The chain recombines TRBV29-1 with TRBJ2-6; TRBD1 aligns across 10 bases. V lost 7 bases and J lost 5; bases outside the gene matches: 11. The CDR3 spans 16 residues. Germline loops: CDR1 SQVTM, CDR2 ANQGSEA. In DNA form, the CDR3 reads TGCAGCGCCCGGACAGGGGGACCCTCCAGGGCCAACGTCCTGACTTTC. Its protein is CSARTGGPSRANVLTF. Full variable domain (rest looked up from reference TRBV29-1 and TRBJ2-6): SAVISQKPSRDICQRGTSLTIQCQVDSQVTMMFWYRQQPGQSLTLIATANQGSEATYESGFVIDKFPISRPNLTFSTLTVSNMSPEDSSIYLCSARTGGPSRANVLTFGAGSRLTVL.

This clone has only one observation. This rearrangement joins TRBV5-4 to TRBJ2-1; 10 positions agree with TRBD2. This CDR3 is 17 amino acids long. Germline V gene sequence: CDR1 SGHNT, CDR2 YYREEE (reference sequence). The V and J ends lost 1 base and 6 bases, in that order; junction bases with no gene match: 10. The CDR3, as DNA: TGTGCCAGCAGCTTGACGGCTAGCGGGAGTTCCCCCAATGAGCAGTTCTTC. This sequence encodes CASSLTASGSSPNEQFF.

The chain employs TRBV7-2 and TRBJ2-6; a weak D match, TRBD2 (5 bases). With 0 bases removed from V and 1 base from J, the gap between germline ends came to 7 bases. Germline CDR1 reads SGHTA; CDR2 reads FQGNSA. The CDR3 extends over 16 amino acids. CDR3 in amino acids: CASSLARASGANVLTF. The DNA of the CDR3 is TGTGCCAGCAGCTTAGCGCGGGCTTCTGGGGCCAACGTCCTGACTTTC.

The chain employs TRBV2 and TRBJ2-7; D perhaps matches TRBD1 (5 bases). Per the germline V gene, CDR1 is SNHLY and CDR2 is FYNNEI. The CDR3 covers 11 residues. Between the trimmed V and J ends, which lost 8 bases and 4 bases, there was a span of 9 bases. CDR3 in amino acids: CASLRVYEQYF. CDR3 coding DNA: TGTGCCAGCCTCAGGGTTTACGAGCAGTACTTC.

This chain links TRBV9 with TRBJ2-3, with TRBD2 matching 12 bases. This CDR3 region has 15 residues. In germline, CDR1 is SGDLS, CDR2 YYNGEE. The ends lost 4 bases at V and 3 bases at J; junction bases unmatched: 3. CDR3 amino acids: CASSPTSGRTDTQYF. CDR3 coding DNA: TGTGCCAGCAGCCCGACTAGCGGGAGAACAGATACGCAGTATTTT.

The gene calls are TRBV2 and TRBJ1-5, with D maybe TRBD1 (5 bases). Trimming stripped 6 bases from V and 0 bases from J, with 12 bases between. The germline gives CDR1 SNHLY, CDR2 FYNNEI. The CDR3 is made up of 15 amino acids. For the CDR3, the DNA is TGTGCCAGCAGAACACAGGATAATAGCAATCAGCCCCAGCATTTT. It specifies CASRTQDNSNQPQHF.

The table lists this clone with a few counts. The chain couples TRBV5-4 to TRBJ2-7; tentatively, D is TRBD1 (5 bases). Between the trimmed V and J ends, which lost 5 bases and 2 bases, there was a span of 11 bases. Germline loops: CDR1 SGHNT, CDR2 YYREEE (reference sequence). This CDR3 is built from 13 residues. CDR3 loop: CASSPGFTYEQYF. As DNA, the CDR3 is TGTGCCAGCAGTCCAGGGTTCACCTACGAGCAGTACTTC.

The CDR3 is CAWNIGGGSNQPQHF. In DNA form, the CDR3 reads TGTGCCTGGAACATCGGGGGGGGAAGCAATCAGCCCCAGCATTTT. V gene TRBV30 combines with J gene TRBJ1-5; perhaps TRBD1 as D (5 bases). Trimming cost V 4 bases and J 1 base, with 14 bases left between them. The CDR3 has 15 amino acids. The germline V gene has CDR1 GTSNPN and CDR2 SVGIG (reference sequence).

The rearrangement joins TRBV28 to TRBJ2-7; TRBD1 matches 7 bases. Trimming at V came to 2 bases and at J to 3 bases, leaving 1 base not matched to a gene. Germline CDR1 reads MDHEN; CDR2 reads SYDVKM. The CDR3 runs 13 residues. The CDR3 DNA follows: TGTGCCAGCAGTTTAACAGGGGACTACGAGCAGTACTTC. Translation gives CASSLTGDYEQYF. Variable domain in full (rest from reference TRBV28 and TRBJ2-7): DVKVTQSSRYLVKRTGEKVFLECVQDMDHENMFWYRQDPGLGLRLIYFSYDVKMKEKGDIPEGYSVSREKKERFSLILESASTNQTSMYLCASSLTGDYEQYFGPGTRLTVT.

The genes are TRBV6-1 and TRBJ1-5; 10 positions agree with TRBD1. The trim removed 6 bases at V and 4 bases at J, leaving 3 bases unmatched. The V gene's germline CDR1 is MNHNS and CDR2 SASEGT. There are 14 residues in the CDR3. The CDR3 DNA is TGTGCCAGCAGAAGGACAGGGGGTAATCAGCCCCAGCATTTT. This gives the protein CASRRTGGNQPQHF.

The gene calls are TRBV5-1 and TRBJ2-7; 8 positions agree with TRBD1. The CDR3 sequence is 15 residues long. Germline V gene data show CDR1 as SGHRS and CDR2 as YFSETQ. V was clipped by 4 bases and J by 3 bases; unmatched bases: 9. The CDR3 nucleotides read TGCGCCAGCAGCCTGAAACAGGGGGTTCACTACGAGCAGTACTTC. It codes for CASSLKQGVHYEQYF.

The V and J genes are TRBV5-1 and TRBJ1-1, with D possibly matching TRBD1 (6 bases). CDR1 is SGHRS, CDR2 YFSETQ, per germline. The V gene lost 3 bases and the J gene lost 0 bases, with 12 bases spanning the gap. The CDR3 consists of 15 residues. In nucleotides, the CDR3 is TGCGCCAGCAGCTCTTTGGGACACATGAACACTGAAGCTTTCTTT. It encodes CASSSLGHMNTEAFF. Supplemented by reference TRBV5-1 and TRBJ1-1, the full variable domain reads KAGVTQTPRYLIKTRGQQVTLSCSPISGHRSVSWYQQTPGQGLQFLFEYFSETQRNKGNFPGRFSGRQFSNSRSEMNVSTLELGDSALYLCASSSLGHMNTEAFFGQGTRLTVV.